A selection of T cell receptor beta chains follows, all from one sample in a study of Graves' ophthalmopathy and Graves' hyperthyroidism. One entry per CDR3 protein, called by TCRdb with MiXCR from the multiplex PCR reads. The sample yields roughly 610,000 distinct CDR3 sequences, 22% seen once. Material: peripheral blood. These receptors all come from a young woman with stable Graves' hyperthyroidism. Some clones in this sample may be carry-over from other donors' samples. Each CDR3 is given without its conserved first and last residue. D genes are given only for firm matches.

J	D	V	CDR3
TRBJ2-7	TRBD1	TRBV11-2	ASSTDRKVWVYEQY
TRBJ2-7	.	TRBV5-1	ASRSGTSGREQY
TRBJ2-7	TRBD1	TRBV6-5	ASSYSTGGLFLEQY
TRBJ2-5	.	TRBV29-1	SVASNQETQY
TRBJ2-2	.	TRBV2	ASTRGTGELF
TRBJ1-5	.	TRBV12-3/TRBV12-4	ASSSPLVSQPQH
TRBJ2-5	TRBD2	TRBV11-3	ASSSWTSGAPGETQY
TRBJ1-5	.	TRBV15	ATSPGDSNQPQH
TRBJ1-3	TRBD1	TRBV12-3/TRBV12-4	ASSFNRGLINTIY
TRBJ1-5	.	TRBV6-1	ASSVPGMQPQH
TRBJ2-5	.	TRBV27	ASSFLVGHRIQTQY
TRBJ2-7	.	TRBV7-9	ASSFQERQYEQY
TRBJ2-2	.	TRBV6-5	ASSYIKVGELF
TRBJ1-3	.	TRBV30	AWNEGQTNTIY
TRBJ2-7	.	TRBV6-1	ASRAPNQYEQY